This is a list of T cell receptor beta chains from one sample in a study of regulatory T cells in long-lasting Graves disease. TCRdb fed the multiplex PCR reads into MiXCR, producing one record per CDR3 protein. The sample records approximately 400,000 distinct CDR3 sequences, 15% being singletons. The same specimen was also included in a second study, on T cells in Graves' hyperthyroidism and ophthalmopathy.

Sequences were derived from peripheral blood mononuclear cells (PBMCs), sampled at new diagnosis, from a patient treated with antithyroid drugs. Receptor source: a woman in her 30s with Graves disease. The CDR3 runs from the conserved cysteine through the conserved F or W. D genes are given only for firm matches. Part of the rows lack a size; the others show once, few, many or a class for expanded clones.

clone size,D gene,J gene,V gene,CDR3 DNA,CDR3 protein
.,.,TRBJ2-7,TRBV5-1,TGCGCCAGCAGCTTGGATGGGATGAGCTACGAGCAGTACTTC,CASSLDGMSYEQYF
many,.,TRBJ1-2,TRBV11-2,TGTGCCAGCAACAATTTGGGAAGGGGCTACACCTTC,CASNNLGRGYTF
.,TRBD1,TRBJ1-6,TRBV7-2,TGTGCCAGCAGCTCTTCTACACAGGGGGATAACTCACCCCTCCACTTT,CASSSSTQGDNSPLHF
many,.,TRBJ2-1,TRBV10-3,TGTGCCATCACGGGCGAGCGGGACAATGAGCAGTTCTTC,CAITGERDNEQFF
.,.,TRBJ1-1,TRBV30,TGTGCCTGGATCCCCTGGGGGTTGGGAGGGAACACTGAAGCTTTCTTT,CAWIPWGLGGNTEAFF
many,TRBD1,TRBJ2-3,TRBV15,TGTGCCACCAGCAGAGATCGCCCCCGGACAGGGCGGACAGATACGCAGTATTTT,CATSRDRPRTGRTDTQYF
.,.,TRBJ1-1,TRBV12-5,TGTGCTAGTGGTTTGTACTTGGGCGGACAGAGGAACACTGAAGCTTTCTTT,CASGLYLGGQRNTEAFF
few,.,TRBJ2-7,TRBV10-3,TGTGCCATCAGTGGGGGATACGAGCAGTACTTC,CAISGGYEQYF
many,.,TRBJ2-3,TRBV3-1,TGTGCCAGCAGCCAATATCATAGCACAGATACGCAGTATTTT,CASSQYHSTDTQYF
few,.,TRBJ2-7,TRBV7-7,TGTGCTAGCAGCCCCCGACCCGAATCCTACGAGCAGTACTTC,CASSPRPESYEQYF
many,TRBD2,TRBJ2-5,TRBV2,TGTGCCAGCGCGGAGTCACTAGCGGGACAAGAGACCCAGTACTTC,CASAESLAGQETQYF
few,TRBD1,TRBJ1-2,TRBV29-1,TGCAGCGTTGAAGAACAGGACGACAGGGGTTTAGGCTACACCTTC,CSVEEQDDRGLGYTF
few,TRBD1,TRBJ2-5,TRBV6-1,TGTGCCATTTCGGGACAGGGGGCAGGTGAGACCCAGTACTTC,CAISGQGAGETQYF
.,.,TRBJ2-4,TRBV5-1,TGCGCCAGCAGCGGAGTCGATTTGGGGAACATTCAGTACTTC,CASSGVDLGNIQYF
many,.,TRBJ1-1,TRBV24-1,TGTGCCACCAGTGACGACGGTAACACTGAAGCTTTCTTT,CATSDDGNTEAFF
many,.,TRBJ1-1,TRBV27,TGTGCCAGCAGTTCCGGGACGGAGAACACTGAAGCTTTCTTT,CASSSGTENTEAFF
.,TRBD1,TRBJ2-3,TRBV5-4,TGTGCCAGCAGCCTGGAGACAGGGCCACAAGGGAATACGCAGTATTTT,CASSLETGPQGNTQYF
few,.,TRBJ2-1,TRBV27,TGTGCCAGCAGTTCGGCGGGGAGCTCCTACAATGAGCAGTTCTTC,CASSSAGSSYNEQFF
many,.,TRBJ1-1,TRBV20-1,TGCAGTGCCTCAGACGGAGTGAACACTGAAGCTTTCTTT,CSASDGVNTEAFF
many,.,TRBJ2-7,TRBV6-5,TGTGCCAGCAGTTACTCGTACAACTACGAGCAGTACTTC,CASSYSYNYEQYF
many,.,TRBJ2-7,TRBV3-1,TGTGCCAGCAGCCAAGAGGCAACAGGGAAGGGCACTACTCGGCTCCTCTACGAGCAGTACTTC,CASSQEATGKGTTRLLYEQYF
.,.,TRBJ2-2,TRBV2,TGTGCCAGCAGTGATGGCCCATCCCGCGGGCGGGCCGGGGAGCTGTTTTTT,CASSDGPSRGRAGELFF
many,.,TRBJ1-1,TRBV10-3,TGTGCCATCAGTGAGTCCAGGGGGAACACTGAAGCTTTCTTT,CAISESRGNTEAFF
.,TRBD1,TRBJ2-5,TRBV13,TGTGCCAGCAGCTTAAGACAGGGGATGGGGACCCAGTACTTC,CASSLRQGMGTQYF
many,.,TRBJ1-1,TRBV5-5,TGTGCCAGCAGCTCCTACCTTGTTTCCGGCACTGAAGCTTTCTTT,CASSSYLVSGTEAFF
many,.,TRBJ1-1,TRBV9,TGTGCCAGCAGCCCCCAACCGGGGGGATACACTGAAGCTTTCTTT,CASSPQPGGYTEAFF
many,.,TRBJ2-2,TRBV24-1,TGTGCCACCAGTGACGTGGACGCCTCGAACACCGGGGAGCTGTTTTTT,CATSDVDASNTGELFF
many,TRBD2,TRBJ2-1,TRBV30,TGTGCCTGGAGTGTAGGGACTAGCAAAAATGAGCAGTTCTTC,CAWSVGTSKNEQFF
many,TRBD2,TRBJ2-1,TRBV20-1,TGCAGTGCTAGAGACCCGGGGGCGGGAGGGTTTATCTATGAGCAGTTCTTC,CSARDPGAGGFIYEQFF
few,TRBD2,TRBJ2-7,TRBV6-1,TGTGCCAGCATCGCCGGGACTAGCTCCTACGAGCAGTACTTC,CASIAGTSSYEQYF
once,TRBD2,TRBJ2-7,TRBV4-2,TGTGCCAGCAGCCAAGGGTATCCAGGACTAGCGGCATTAAACGAGCAGTACTTC,CASSQGYPGLAALNEQYF
.,.,TRBJ2-7,TRBV27,TGTGCCAGCAGTCGACCCCCCCCCCCCTTCATCACCCTCGAGCAGTACTTC,CASSRPPPPFITLEQYF
many,TRBD2,TRBJ2-5,TRBV4-1,TGCGCCAGCAGCCAAGCCCTAGCGGGAGGCGGGGAGACCCAGTACTTC,CASSQALAGGGETQYF
few,.,TRBJ2-3,TRBV9,TGTGCCAGCAGCCAAGGCACCCGTCCCCCCGATACGCAGTATTTT,CASSQGTRPPDTQYF
few,.,TRBJ2-3,TRBV11-2,TGTGCCAGCAGCTTAGTAGGGGGCGCGGGGACAGATACGCAGTATTTT,CASSLVGGAGTDTQYF
many,.,TRBJ2-1,TRBV2,TGTGCCAGCAGTGAAGCTCTCCTAGGGGTGGGGGAGCAGTTCTTC,CASSEALLGVGEQFF
many,.,TRBJ1-1,TRBV28,TGTGCCAGCAGCCCTACCCATGGGACCTTAGGGGCTGAAGCTTTCTTT,CASSPTHGTLGAEAFF
once,.,TRBJ2-7,TRBV5-6,TGTGCCAGCAGCTTGGGCCACGGGCAGTACTTC,CASSLGHGQYF
few,.,TRBJ2-7,TRBV9,TGTGCCAGCAGCGCTACCGGGACGGGGTTTGGAGAGCAGTACTTC,CASSATGTGFGEQYF